This TCR beta chain was retrieved from a study of T-cell memory formation after mild COVID-19. MiXCR, applied by TCRdb to the 5' RACE reads, yields one record per CDR3 protein. The sample includes hundreds of thousands of distinct CDR3 sequences, roughly 22% of them seen just once. The CDR3 has 16 amino acids. Per germline, CDR1 SEHNR and CDR2 FQNEAQ (reference sequence). The ends lost 5 bases at V and 0 bases at J; junction bases unmatched: 5. Study-wide results and limits: CD8+ contracting clones occupied EMRA, while CD4+ ones occupied mainly CM and EM. That cross-reactive memory joined was suggested by some responding clones appearing in pre-infection memory. CD4+ bias marked clones expanding day 15 to 37, unlike balanced contracting clones.

This clonotype was seen only a few times. Its matching antigen is unknown. The TCR comes from an adult woman who had mild COVID-19 (a few samples of this study predate the infection). Cell type and time point are not known. The chain has TRBV7-9 and TRBJ2-2; 8 bases line up with TRBD2. Sequenced material: PBMCs or a T cell subset sorted from them (not recorded which). The DNA for the CDR3 is TGTGCCAGCAGCCCGACTAGCGCAACGAACACCGGGGAGCTGTTTTTT. As protein: CASSPTSATNTGELFF.